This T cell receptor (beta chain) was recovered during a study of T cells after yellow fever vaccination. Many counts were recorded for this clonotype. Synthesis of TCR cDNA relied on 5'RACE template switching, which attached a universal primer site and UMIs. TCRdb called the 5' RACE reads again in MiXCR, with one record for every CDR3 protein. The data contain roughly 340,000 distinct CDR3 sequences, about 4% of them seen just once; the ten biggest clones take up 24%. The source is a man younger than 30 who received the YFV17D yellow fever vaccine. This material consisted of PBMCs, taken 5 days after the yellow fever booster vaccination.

CDR3: CASSLRDRGTEAFF. DNA of the CDR3: TGTGCCAGCAGCTTACGGGACAGGGGGACTGAAGCTTTCTTT. The rearrangement joins TRBV11-2 to TRBJ1-1; TRBD1 matches 11 bases. V shed 2 bases, J shed 5 bases, and the junction held 1 base outside the gene matches. Germline V gene data show CDR1 as SGHAT and CDR2 as FQNNGV. This CDR3 has 14 residues.